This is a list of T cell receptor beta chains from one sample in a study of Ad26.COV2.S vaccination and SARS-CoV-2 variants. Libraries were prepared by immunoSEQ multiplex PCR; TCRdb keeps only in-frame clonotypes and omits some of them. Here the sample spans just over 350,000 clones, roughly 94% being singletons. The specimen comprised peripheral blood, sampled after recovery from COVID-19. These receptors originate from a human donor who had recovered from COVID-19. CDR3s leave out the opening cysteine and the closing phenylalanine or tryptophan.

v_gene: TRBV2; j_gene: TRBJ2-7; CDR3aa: ASSLSYEQY
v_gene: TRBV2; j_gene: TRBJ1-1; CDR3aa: ASREAGAMNTEAF
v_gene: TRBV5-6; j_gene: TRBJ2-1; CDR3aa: ASSSLQGYNEQF
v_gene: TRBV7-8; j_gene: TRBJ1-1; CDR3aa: ASTLFGVENTEAF
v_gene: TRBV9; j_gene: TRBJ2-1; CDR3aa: ASSVVWYNEQF
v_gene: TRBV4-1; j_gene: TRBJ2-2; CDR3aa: ASSHKRTRGSTGELF
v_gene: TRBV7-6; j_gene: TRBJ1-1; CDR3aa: ASSGMNTEAF
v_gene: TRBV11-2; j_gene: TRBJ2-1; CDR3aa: ASSLWKGPYNEQF
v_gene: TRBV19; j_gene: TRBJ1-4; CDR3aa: ASSKTGGDEKLF
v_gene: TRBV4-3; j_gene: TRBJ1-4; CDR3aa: ASSQDRFGGREDEKLF
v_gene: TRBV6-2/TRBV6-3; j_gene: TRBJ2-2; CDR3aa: ASSYSTSTPNTGELF
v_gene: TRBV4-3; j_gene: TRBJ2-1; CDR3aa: ASSQPGLAVEQF
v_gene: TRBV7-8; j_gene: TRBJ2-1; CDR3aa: ASSEAGPTSQEQF
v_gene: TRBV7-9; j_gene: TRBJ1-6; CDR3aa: ASSLAAGPLH
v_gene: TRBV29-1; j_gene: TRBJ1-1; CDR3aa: SVGTGNTEAF
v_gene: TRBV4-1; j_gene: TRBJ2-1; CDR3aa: ASSLSAGGVYNEQF
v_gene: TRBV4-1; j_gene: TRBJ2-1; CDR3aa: ASSQDPAGGNEQF
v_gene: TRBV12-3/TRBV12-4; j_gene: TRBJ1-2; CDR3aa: ASRNRVGYT
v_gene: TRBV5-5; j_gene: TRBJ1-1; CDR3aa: ASSLASGPGPPGDTEAF
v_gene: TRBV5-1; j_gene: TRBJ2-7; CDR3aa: ASSLGNSDRGNEQY
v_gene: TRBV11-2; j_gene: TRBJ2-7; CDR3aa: ASSLGARDEQY
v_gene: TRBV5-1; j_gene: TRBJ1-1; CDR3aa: ASSLTGKNTEAF
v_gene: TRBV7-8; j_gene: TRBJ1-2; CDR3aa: ASSPTGSAGGYT
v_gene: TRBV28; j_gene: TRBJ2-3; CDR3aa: ASSPSSTVSTDTQY
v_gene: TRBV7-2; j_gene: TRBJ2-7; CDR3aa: ASSLSGLADYEQY
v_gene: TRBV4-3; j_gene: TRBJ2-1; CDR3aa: ASSQRLPGLAEDLSYNEQF
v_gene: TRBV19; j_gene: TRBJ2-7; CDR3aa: ASRADRGVYEQY
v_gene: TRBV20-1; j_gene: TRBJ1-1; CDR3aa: SASYRGPIGTEAF
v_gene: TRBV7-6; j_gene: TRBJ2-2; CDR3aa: ASSLVGRVDTGELF
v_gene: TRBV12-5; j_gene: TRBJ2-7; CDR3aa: ASLGGTYEQY
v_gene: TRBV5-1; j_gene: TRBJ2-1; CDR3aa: ASSSTGDPYNEQF
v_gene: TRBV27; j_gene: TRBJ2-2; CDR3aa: ASSLRYPGELF
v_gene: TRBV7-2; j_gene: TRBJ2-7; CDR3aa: ASSWAGQGISYEQY
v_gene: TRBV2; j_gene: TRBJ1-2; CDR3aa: ASRNTGTRDGYT
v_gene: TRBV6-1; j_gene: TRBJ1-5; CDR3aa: ASSETHYNQPQH
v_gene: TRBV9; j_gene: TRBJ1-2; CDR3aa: ASSVASYGYT
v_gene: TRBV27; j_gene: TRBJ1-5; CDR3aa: ASSSRGIRDSGQPQH
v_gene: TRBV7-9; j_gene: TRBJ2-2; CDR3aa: ASMASGVYGELF
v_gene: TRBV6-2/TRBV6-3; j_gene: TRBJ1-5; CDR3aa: ASSYPRDRLYSNQPQH
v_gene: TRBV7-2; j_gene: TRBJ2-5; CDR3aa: ASSYGVGGTETQY
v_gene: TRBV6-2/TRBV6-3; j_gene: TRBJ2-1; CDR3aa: ASSTGTSFDEQF
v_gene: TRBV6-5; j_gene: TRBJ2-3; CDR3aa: ASRRQGTDTQY
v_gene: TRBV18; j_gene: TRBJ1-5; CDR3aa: ASSPLRLHSNQPQH
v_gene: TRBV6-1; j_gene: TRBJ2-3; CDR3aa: ASSEVGRGLRGTDTQY
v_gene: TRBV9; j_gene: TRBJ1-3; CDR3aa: ASGRIGNTIY
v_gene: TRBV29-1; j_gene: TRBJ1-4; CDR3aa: SVWTVQELF
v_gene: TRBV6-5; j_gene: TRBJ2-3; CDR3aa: ASPRAGGPGDTQY
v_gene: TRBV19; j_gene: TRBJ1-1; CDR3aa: ASSAGDTRNTEAF
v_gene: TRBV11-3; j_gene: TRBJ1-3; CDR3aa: ASSLEPGNTIY
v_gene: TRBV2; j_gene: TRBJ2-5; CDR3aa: ASRGQGGETQY
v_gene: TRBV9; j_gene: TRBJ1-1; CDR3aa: ASSAHVGSIKNTEAF
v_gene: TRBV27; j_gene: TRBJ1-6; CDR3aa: ASGREPDSPLH
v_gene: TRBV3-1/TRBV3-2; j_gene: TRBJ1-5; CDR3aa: ASSSDRLNQPQH
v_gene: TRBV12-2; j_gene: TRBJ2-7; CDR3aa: ASRQDFYEQY
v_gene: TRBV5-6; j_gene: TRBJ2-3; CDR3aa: ASSAPDRGLTDTQY